The source of this T cell receptor beta chain is a study of cytomegalovirus exposure and HLA in healthy donors (dated by TCRdb to 2017 to 2019). Looking at the study overall: In an earlier analysis of under 600 of the donors, 276 Gb of sequence data and 117 million unique TCR beta sequences from about 180 million T cells were reported. Rather than using new phenotypic data, the later analysis identified candidate immune exposures from TCR beta sequences and from how often those sequences occurred across donors. All discovery cohort repertoires had been generated on a single sequencing platform. An early release that covered roughly 600 HLA-typed donors contained approximately 320 gigabases of sequencing data and some 87 million unique TCR sequences. The aim of the study was to test whether cataloging public T cell receptors could identify signatures of past pathogen exposure. Along with the approximately 600-subject first cohort, a separate validation cohort of over a hundred different subjects was used. Donor age, sex, ethnicity and CMV serostatus were compiled together with the repertoire data. To predict cytomegalovirus infection status, the study combined high-throughput TCR immunosequencing, statistical association of individual TCRs with disease status, and machine learning. HLA typing included class I and class II loci at four-digit resolution. A later genetic analysis used genome-wide SNP genotypes for 398 of the 666 donors, treating that subset as a discovery cohort. Roughly 5 DR-DQ haplotypes were handled as single units for association and clustering, since linkage in the cohort was strong. The study used immunosequencing to profile the T cell repertoires of 666 subjects and linked those repertoires to cytomegalovirus serostatus. Among the 398 genotyped donors, around 79% belonged to the genetic ancestry cluster associated with self-reported Caucasian donors. A later analysis re-examined previously published TCR beta repertoires from several hundred donors and added high-resolution HLA genotyping to investigate patterns of TCR occurrence. The number of donors typed differed by locus, with 629-630 for A, B, C, DRB1 and DQB1, more than 500 for DQA1, 600 to 610 for DPA1, and over 400 for DPB1. Among roughly 400 genotyped donors of the cohort, an average of around 250,000 unique TCR beta nucleotide sequences was sequenced per donor, of which about 19% were non-productive. An earlier analysis of roughly 600 of the donors used high-throughput TCR beta sequencing to judge whether each TCR beta V gene segment behaved as functional or pseudogenic.

Summary of the overall study and its limitations: According to the authors, the approach could potentially be generalized to other disease states and immunological phenotypes. In vitro tests confirmed that a few of the cytomegalovirus-associated TCR beta chains recognize cytomegalovirus antigens. Broadly in line with IMGT annotations, most TCR beta V segments showed up in productive rearrangements about 87% or about 30% of the time in an earlier analysis of roughly 590 of the donors. The 87-base-pair reads could not distinguish some IMGT-functional V segments, including TRBV6-2 and TRBV6-3, so those segments were excluded. When HLA alleles, especially DR and DQ, strongly co-occurred, TCR associations were difficult to assign to individual alleles. A cluster of highly shared sequence variants was judged likely to be a technical artifact of the sequencing pipeline. Compared with the roughly 700-donor mean, donors in an Asian-associated ancestry cluster had fewer N-insertions in productive TCRs, according to a later genetic analysis. A later analysis found that TCR association rates varied across HLA loci, with DRB1 alleles showing the most associated TCRs and HLA-C alleles the fewest. Presence/absence analyses assumed roughly uniform sequencing depth across donors, an assumption that may not hold. At a false discovery rate of 0.05, a later analysis linked some 17,000 TCR beta sequences to specific HLA alleles. Correlated functional status among segregating V segments might reflect linkage disequilibrium, but an unknown experimental factor could not be ruled out. A further reported finding was that TCR beta sequences accurately predicted the HLA-A and HLA-B alleles for most subjects in the first cohort. The earlier analysis of approximately 560 of the donors excluded 15 to 20 rarely observed V segments, including chromosome 9 orphons, because counts were too low. A later genetic analysis associated a missense DCLRE1C variant with V-gene and J-gene trimming of TCR beta chains, and an independent cohort replicated the association. A total of 150 or so TCR beta chains were listed by the study as associated with cytomegalovirus. A later analysis found that most CMV-associated TCR beta chains appeared HLA-restricted, with HLA associations seemingly driven largely by CMV exposure. For the cohort, immune exposure information was limited to CMV serostatus. The classifier was reported to diagnose cytomegalovirus status with high specificity and sensitivity in both the original cohort and the validation cohort. Because HLA typing was missing for some donors at each locus, association tests included only the typed subset. In a later analysis, several top co-occurrence clusters were reported to appear linked to parvovirus B19, influenza, CMV and Epstein-Barr virus. Most TCR sequences were seen in very few donors, while some public TCRs were found in many individuals. Only TCR beta chains were sequenced in this cohort, and the absence of alpha or paired-chain data limited detectable features. In a later analysis, HLA-associated TCR beta chains showed more clonal expansion and lower generation probabilities than non-associated chains that were equally common.

The method was the immunoSEQ multiplex PCR assay. A mixture of 60 forward primers for TCR Vbeta segments and 13 reverse primers for TCR Jbeta segments was used in the multiplex PCR. The CDR3 region of rearranged TCR beta genes was amplified from genomic DNA by a multiplex PCR assay. The amplified TCR beta libraries were sequenced on the Illumina HiSeq System as 87-base-pair reads. The paper's processing steps were these. A later analysis counted 75 million to 100 million unique TCR beta chains across the 650 to 800 repertoires, and some 12 million of these chains were shared by at least two donors. Raw reads were error-corrected and collapsed into unique sequences by a nearest-neighbor algorithm in which closely related sequences were merged to remove PCR and sequencing errors. To assign V, D and J gene segments, CDR3 sequences were aligned to IMGT reference sequences. For a sequence to be retained, a match of at least six nucleotides was required to both a V gene segment and a J gene segment. A rearrangement counted as productive if the CDR3 had no stop codons and remained in frame with V and J, and every other rearrangement counted as non-productive. CDR3 was defined by IMGT convention, running from the second conserved V-encoded cysteine to the conserved J-encoded phenylalanine. In an earlier analysis of roughly 580 of the donors, sequences lacking an unambiguous match to a single V gene segment were excluded. In an earlier analysis of approximately 590 of the donors, a V segment was called functional when productive rearrangements were above 56.7%, and segregating when the standard deviation between donors exceeded 5%. A statistical classification framework was built for diagnosing cytomegalovirus status from the catalog of TCR beta chain sequences. V and J gene assignment, in a later analysis, came from comparing TCR nucleotide sequences with IMGT/GENE-DB human TR gene sequences. A later analysis assigned CDR3 sequences and most-parsimonious VDJ recombination scenarios with the TCRdist pipeline. In a later analysis, every TCR beta chain was defined by the combination of its CDR3 amino acid sequence and its V-gene family, and reads without a unique V-gene family were dropped. A later analysis removed nearly 600 highly shared, low-generation-probability nucleotide sequences to deal with suspected cross-contamination and a sequencing artifact. In a later analysis, a clonal expansion index for each public chain was calculated from normalized within-repertoire ranks of inferred template counts. A later analysis computed generation probabilities with a VDJ recombination model fitted to out-of-frame rearrangements, and checked the results against IGoR. Hypergeometric tests were used in a later analysis to score TCR-TCR, TCR-HLA and TCR-CMV co-occurrence, with a repertoire-size bias correction applied to the TCR pairs. False discovery rates were estimated in a later analysis by permuting HLA or CMV assignments 20 times. A later analysis grouped co-occurring TCRs with DBSCAN, adding TCRdist sequence similarity when clustering within HLA-allele-positive subsets. For co-occurrence clustering, repertoires with fewer than 30,000 or more than 120,000 public chains were excluded, along with five repertoires with anomalous nucleotide sharing. Sourced from immuneACCESS, this table was stored by TCRdb with only in-frame sequences that have V and J called. A share of the clones is absent; for the studies checked, an unresolved V gene accounts for under half, and the remainder has no known explanation. That table supplies the V and J calls and clone size; D and trimming were determined from the DNA. In all, the sample holds about 120,000 clones, and over 75% of those were seen once. Approximately 1.5% of the sample goes to the ten largest clones.

Comments on this clone: No antigen is known for it. No base quality information exists; no much larger clone differs at one position.

The cohort was made up of 500 to 850 healthy bone marrow donors. All cohort members were sampled while nominally healthy, although unrecorded immune exposures were likely present. The donor was CMV seronegative and was included in the group of several hundred seronegative cohort members. Every donor gave a peripheral blood sample, and the peripheral blood mononuclear cells from that sample were used for TCR beta sequencing. Genomic DNA was extracted from the blood cell samples with the Qiagen DNeasy Blood Extraction Kit. Relative to germline, V is 4 bases shorter and J is 4 bases shorter, with 7 bases between their ends. The germline V gene sets CDR1 to ENHRY and CDR2 to SYGVKD. The CDR3, cysteine through phenylalanine, is 12 amino acids long. Kept here is only the CDR3 DNA, which spans 36 bases and is read in frame from base 1.

Sequencing input: PBMCs. This chain is built from TRBV10-3 and TRBJ1-1, and TRBD1 may be the D gene, going by 6 matching bases. The sequence was collected from a woman aged 18 to 35 in good health and CMV-seronegative. The CDR3 here reads CAISVGGTEAFF. The DNA is TGTGCCATCAGTGTAGGGGGCACTGAAGCTTTCTTT.